These 19 T cell receptor beta chains came from one sample sequenced in a study of T cells in Graves' hyperthyroidism and ophthalmopathy. Amplification of TCR beta CDR3 regions used RNA as the template. A set of HTBI primers served as the primers for a first-round RT-PCR of the TCR CDR3. MiXCR, applied by TCRdb to the multiplex PCR reads, yields one record per CDR3 protein. The sample lists 150,000 to 200,000 distinct CDR3 sequences; roughly 9.4% were seen once. Sequenced sample: blood. The receptors originated from a woman between 18 and 30 years old with Graves' hyperthyroidism that later progressed to Graves' ophthalmopathy.

In this sample, this clonotype turned up a few times. This chain joins TRBV4-2 and TRBJ1-1; the D gene is possibly TRBD1 (5 bases). The CDR3 is 15 residues long. Germline assignment: CDR1 LGHNA and CDR2 YNFKEQ. The germline V and J ends were trimmed by 1 base and 4 bases, with 13 bases remaining between them. The CDR3 nucleotides are TGTGCCAGCAGCCAAGCGGGGTGGGGGACCACTGAAGCTTTCTTT. This sequence encodes CASSQAGWGTTEAFF.

This clonotype was detected ten times or more. This chain connects TRBV29-1 to TRBJ2-5, with TRBD1 matching 7 bases. This CDR3 region has 12 residues. Germline V gene sequence: CDR1 SQVTM, CDR2 ANQGSEA. V trimming: 7 bases; J trimming: 3 bases; junction bases outside the gene matches: 5. The CDR3 DNA follows: TGCAGCGCCGGGGACAGTAAAGAGACCCAGTACTTC. Its protein is CSAGDSKETQYF.

This clonotype was picked up a small number of times. The CDR3 reads CASSEGTSNEQFF. The CDR3 region has the DNA TGTGCCAGCAGTGAAGGGACTAGCAATGAGCAGTTCTTC. The chain recombines TRBV6-1 with TRBJ2-1, with 7 positions matching TRBD2. Per germline, CDR1 MNHNS and CDR2 SASEGT. With 1 base clipped from V and 6 bases from J, the junction kept 0 bases outside the gene matches. The CDR3 is 13 residues long.

This clonotype was found many times. This chain links TRBV20-1 with TRBJ1-6, with TRBD1 identical over 8 bases. The CDR3 loop spans 17 amino acids. V lost 0 bases, J lost 7 bases, and 11 bases stayed unmatched. The germline V gene encodes CDR1 DFQATT and CDR2 SNEGSKA (reference sequence). In DNA form, the CDR3 reads TGCAGTGCTAGAGATCTTTCGGACAGGGCGTTCAATTCACCCCTCCACTTT. Its protein product is CSARDLSDRAFNSPLHF.

As to this clonotype: Since a much larger clone is just one base distant, this may be a read error. The V gene is TRBV5-1, the J gene TRBJ1-1; a possible D gene is TRBD1 (5 bases). The CDR3 length is 13 residues. Germline CDR1 is SGHRS and CDR2 is YFSETQ. CDR3 loop: CAGRVGVNTEAFF. The DNA of the CDR3 is TGCGCCGGCAGGGTCGGTGTGAACACTGAAGCTTTCTTT. The full variable domain, with the rest looked up from reference TRBV5-1 and TRBJ1-1, is KAGVTQTPRYLIKTRGQQVTLSCSPISGHRSVSWYQQTPGQGLQFLFEYFSETQRNKGNFPGRFSGRQFSNSRSEMNVSTLELGDSALYLCAGRVGVNTEAFFGQGTRLTVV.

As for this clonotype: Sequence at one end of the junction differs from germline and may be a read error. This chain joins TRBV6-5 and TRBJ1-1; D is unresolved. Germline values: CDR1 MNHEY, CDR2 SVGAGI. The length of the CDR3 is 13 residues. CDR3 amino acids: CASGYSGNTEAFF. For the CDR3, the DNA is TGTGCCAGCGGTTACTCAGGGAACACTGAAGCTTTCTTT.

Turning to this clonotype: At one end, the junction sequence differs from germline, possibly due to a read error. The chain is built from TRBV28 and TRBJ1-2; 10 bases align to TRBD1. Per the germline V gene, CDR1 is MDHEN and CDR2 is SYDVKM. This CDR3 has 16 amino acids. As DNA, the CDR3 is TGTGCCAGCAGTTTATCCTACCCGAGGACAGGGGGTGGCTGCACCTTC. This gives the protein CASSLSYPRTGGGCTF.

This clonotype has at least ten counts. The V gene is TRBV28, the J gene TRBJ2-7, with TRBD2 matching 9 bases. With V trimmed by 7 bases and J by 4 bases, 5 bases remained unmatched. Germline V gives CDR1 MDHEN, CDR2 SYDVKM. CDR3 length equals 13 residues. The CDR3 loop reads CASMVSGGYEQYF. CDR3 in DNA: TGTGCCAGCATGGTTAGCGGGGGTTACGAGCAGTACTTC. Full variable domain (remainder filled in from reference TRBV28 and TRBJ2-7): DVKVTQSSRYLVKRTGEKVFLECVQDMDHENMFWYRQDPGLGLRLIYFSYDVKMKEKGDIPEGYSVSREKKERFSLILESASTNQTSMYLCASMVSGGYEQYFGPGTRLTVT.

V usage is TRBV19 and J usage is TRBJ1-2, with TRBD1 as a possible D gene (5 bases). CDR3 length: 13 amino acids. The V and J ends lost 10 bases and 8 bases respectively, with 20 bases between them. CDR1 and CDR2 from the germline V gene are LNHDA and SQIVND (reference sequence). The CDR3 DNA sequence: TGTGCCATTAGAGGGACCCCTCCCGGCGGCTACACCTTC. It yields the protein CAIRGTPPGGYTF.

The chain combines TRBV4-2 with TRBJ1-2; tentative D call: TRBD1 (6 bases). Germline V lookup: CDR1 LGHNA, CDR2 YNFKEQ. V gave up 0 bases and J gave up 2 bases, with 10 bases separating them. This CDR3 comprises 15 residues. The CDR3 is CASSQEYTGNYGYTF. DNA for the CDR3: TGTGCCAGCAGCCAAGAATACACAGGGAACTATGGCTACACCTTC.

J is TRBJ1-1 and V is TRBV13; D perhaps matches TRBD1 (6 bases). Germline-derived CDR1 and CDR2 are PRHDT and FYEKMQ (reference sequence). This CDR3 comprises 16 residues. Trimming stripped 1 base from V and 0 bases from J, with 12 bases between. The CDR3 DNA reads TGTGCCAGCAGCTTAGAGGCAGGGGTGATGAACACTGAAGCTTTCTTT. Its translation is CASSLEAGVMNTEAFF. The whole variable domain, remainder taken from reference TRBV13 and TRBJ1-1, is AAGVIQSPRHLIKEKRETATLKCYPIPRHDTVYWYQQGPGQDPQFLISFYEKMQSDKGSIPDRFSAQQFSDYHSELNMSSLELGDSALYFCASSLEAGVMNTEAFFGQGTRLTVV.

This clonotype occurred many times. This chain uses TRBV4-1 with TRBJ1-1; tentatively, D is TRBD1 (5 bases). V shed 4 bases and J shed 1 base, with 10 bases lying between them. Germline V gene lookup returns CDR1 MGHRA and CDR2 YSYEKL. The CDR3 consists of 14 residues. CDR3 DNA sequence: TGCGCCAGCAGCCCGGGACCCACGAACACTGAAGCTTTCTTT. Its protein product is CASSPGPTNTEAFF.

J is TRBJ2-7 and V is TRBV12-3 or TRBV12-4, with D perhaps assigned TRBD1 or TRBD2 (6 bases each). Between the trimmed V and J ends, which lost 3 bases and 6 bases, there was a span of 15 bases. This CDR3 is built from 14 residues. The CDR3 DNA reads as TGTGCCAGCAGTTTGGGGGGCCGTACGGGCGAGCAGTACTTC. As protein: CASSLGGRTGEQYF.

This clonotype was observed at least ten times. The rearrangement joins TRBV3-1 to TRBJ1-1; TRBD1 matches at 11 bases. CDR1 LGHDT and CDR2 YNNKEL come from the germline V gene (reference sequence). The CDR3 loop spans 14 amino acids. V was pared by 3 bases and J by 4 bases, with 1 base of the junction left unmatched. In DNA, the CDR3 is TGTGCCAGCAGCCAGGACAGGGGGCTCACTGAAGCTTTCTTT. This sequence encodes CASSQDRGLTEAFF.

This clonotype turned up a few times. The rearrangement links TRBV20-1 to TRBJ1-2, with 7 positions matching TRBD1. The junction had 7 bases not matched to a gene; V was cut back by 3 bases and J by 3 bases. Looked up from germline, CDR1 is DFQATT and CDR2 is SNEGSKA (reference sequence). CDR3 size: 14 residues. In DNA, the CDR3 is TGCAGTGCTAGTCAGGGGGATCTGCACTATGGCTACACCTTC. Translated: CSASQGDLHYGYTF.

This clonotype was seen many times. J is TRBJ1-4 and V is TRBV12-3 or TRBV12-4, with TRBD1 identical over 10 bases. The junction had 4 bases not matched to a gene; V was cut back by 6 bases and J by 6 bases. This CDR3 has 14 amino acids. The CDR3 bases are TGTGCCAGCAGCTGGGGGACAGGGGATGAAAAACTGTTTTTT. Its translation: CASSWGTGDEKLFF.

This clonotype was counted only a few times. V and J are TRBV7-2 and TRBJ1-4; 9 bases match TRBD1. The V segment lost 5 bases and the J segment 4 bases; nucleotides outside the gene matches: 5. The V gene's germline CDR1 is SGHTA and CDR2 FQGNSA. The CDR3 runs 15 residues. The CDR3 region is CASSPTTGGNEKLFF. The CDR3 nucleotides are TGTGCCAGCAGCCCCACGACAGGGGGTAATGAAAAACTGTTTTTT.

This clonotype was recorded at least ten times. CDR3 nucleotides: TGTGCCAGCACCTGGGACAGGGGAGCCTACAATGAGCAGTTCTTC. Translation gives CASTWDRGAYNEQFF. The V gene is TRBV2, the J gene TRBJ2-1; 10 bases agree with TRBD1. The CDR3 is made up of 15 amino acids. Looked up from germline, CDR1 is SNHLY and CDR2 is FYNNEI. V lost 7 bases, J lost 2 bases, and 5 bases stayed unmatched.

In this sample, this clonotype turned up many times. The chain couples TRBV7-3 to TRBJ2-1; TRBD2 matches 10 bases. V trimming: 2 bases; J trimming: 6 bases; junction bases outside the gene matches: 7. Germline CDR1 reads SGHTA; CDR2 reads FQGTGA. The CDR3 is 16 amino acids. The CDR3 DNA reads TGTGCCAGCAGCTTAGCGGCTAGCGGGAGAAGCAATGAGCAGTTCTTC. Translation gives CASSLAASGRSNEQFF.